The 14 T cell receptor beta chains given below trace back to one sample, sequenced in a study of CD8 T cell repertoires and HIV-1 epitope variants. Method: immunoSEQ multiplex PCR; TCRdb's copy keeps in-frame clones and lacks some. The data hold about 3,900 clones, with 60% to 75% observed a single time. These TCRs are of unknown antigen specificity. Material: cultured CD8+ T cells derived from PBMCs. The source is a male donor with HIV.

The chain is built from TRBV11-2 and TRBJ1-4; no firm D call. The V end was cut by 4 bases, the J end by 0 bases, with 12 bases between. The CDR3 runs 16 residues. The germline V gene has CDR1 SGHAT and CDR2 FQNNGV. The CDR3 protein is CASSSTDGATNEKLFF. DNA for the CDR3: TGTGCCAGCAGCTCAACGGACGGAGCAACTAATGAAAAACTGTTTTTT.

The chain couples TRBV5-8 to TRBJ1-1; D not certain. V shed 4 bases and J shed 2 bases, with 9 bases lying between them. CDR1 is SGHTS and CDR2 is YDEGEE in the germline V gene. This CDR3 contains 13 residues. CDR3 amino acids: CASSHFSNTEAFF. The CDR3, as DNA: TGTGCCAGCAGCCATTTTTCAAACACTGAAGCTTTCTTT.

The chain joins TRBV7-3 to TRBJ1-1; TRBD1 might be the D (6 bases). The CDR3 contains 14 residues. Deletions cut 2 bases from V and 5 bases from J, with 12 bases between. Germline V gene data show CDR1 as SGHTA and CDR2 as FQGTGA. This chain's CDR3 is CASSLVQGGTEAFF. The CDR3, as DNA: TGTGCCAGCAGCTTAGTACAGGGAGGAACTGAAGCTTTCTTT.

This clone appeared a few times. This chain links TRBV4-3 with TRBJ1-2; maybe TRBD1 (6 bases). In germline, CDR1 is LGHNA, CDR2 YSLEER. V lost 3 bases and J lost 2, with 13 bases in between. There are 15 residues in the CDR3. The CDR3 loop reads CASSQSRGLNYGYTF. The DNA of the CDR3 is TGCGCCAGCAGCCAGTCGCGGGGGCTGAACTATGGCTACACCTTC.

V usage is TRBV9 and J usage is TRBJ1-2; no reliable D call. Germline V gene data show CDR1 as SGDLS and CDR2 as YYNGEE. The CDR3 consists of 15 residues. Trimming stripped 0 bases from V and 0 bases from J, with 9 bases between. In nucleotides, the CDR3 is TGTGCCAGCAGCGTAGGGGCAGCCCCTAACTATGGCTACACCTTC. Amino acids: CASSVGAAPNYGYTF.

The J gene is TRBJ1-4, the V gene TRBV15; 7 bases match TRBD1. The CDR3 runs to 16 residues. The germline gives CDR1 LNHNV, CDR2 YYDKDF (reference sequence). Germline trimming cut 0 bases from V and 3 bases from J; bases unmatched to any gene: 4. CDR3 amino acids: CATSRDRDRPNEKLFF. The CDR3 nucleotides are TGTGCCACCAGCAGAGATCGGGACAGACCTAATGAAAAACTGTTTTTT.

The chain carries TRBV5-4 and TRBJ2-5; a possible D gene is TRBD1 (6 bases). The CDR3 is 13 residues long. Per germline, CDR1 SGHNT and CDR2 YYREEE (reference sequence). Trimming left V 3 bases short and J 3 bases short, with 9 bases between. The CDR3 loop is CASSYRTEETQYF. The DNA for the CDR3 is TGTGCCAGCAGCTACAGGACAGAAGAGACCCAGTACTTC. The entire variable domain, with the rest obtained from reference TRBV5-4 and TRBJ2-5, is as follows: ETGVTQSPTHLIKTRGQQVTLRCSSQSGHNTVSWYQQALGQGPQFIFQYYREEENGRGNFPPRFSGLQFPNYSSELNVNALELDDSALYLCASSYRTEETQYFGPGTRLLVL.

V gene TRBV4-2 combines with J gene TRBJ2-5, with D possibly being TRBD2 (5 bases). Germline V gives CDR1 LGHNA, CDR2 YNFKEQ. This CDR3 region has 14 residues. The V end lost 1 base, the J end lost 2 bases, and 8 bases lay between the germline ends. CDR3 sequence reads: CASSQAEDQETQYF. In DNA form, the CDR3 reads TGTGCCAGCAGCCAAGCGGAGGATCAAGAGACCCAGTACTTC.

The CDR3, as DNA: TGTGCCAGCAGCTTGGTCGACACCGGGGAGCTGTTTTTT. This codes for CASSLVDTGELFF. The rearrangement links TRBV5-4 to TRBJ2-2; no clear D gene. The germline CDR1 and CDR2 sequences are SGHNT and YYREEE (reference sequence). With 0 bases removed from V and 3 bases from J, the gap between germline ends came to 3 bases. CDR3 length equals 13 residues.

This clone was recorded once. This CDR3 is CASSVGRYGGRDEQYF. The CDR3 DNA is TGTGCCAGCAGCGTAGGAAGGTACGGGGGGAGAGACGAGCAGTACTTC. The chain links TRBV9 to TRBJ2-7; TRBD2 aligns across 7 bases. This CDR3 is built from 16 residues. Trimming cost V 0 bases and J 5 bases; bases outside gene matches: 11. The V gene's germline CDR1 is SGDLS and CDR2 YYNGEE.

The V and J genes are TRBV4-2 and TRBJ2-3; 7 nucleotides align to TRBD2. J lost 3 bases, V lost 3 bases, and 6 bases had no gene match. This CDR3 contains 15 residues. CDR1 LGHNA and CDR2 YNFKEQ come from the germline V gene. The CDR3 spells CASSQGLPETDTQYF. CDR3 sequence (DNA): TGTGCCAGCAGCCAGGGACTACCGGAGACAGATACGCAGTATTTT.

CDR3 nucleotide sequence: TGTGCCAGCAGTTTAAACCGGGACTACGAGCAGTACTTC. Residues: CASSLNRDYEQYF. The V call is TRBV27, the J call TRBJ2-7; possibly TRBD2 for D (5 bases). The CDR3 is 13 residues long. From germline, CDR1 is MNHEY and CDR2 SMNVEV (reference sequence). The V end lost 2 bases, the J end lost 3 bases, and 8 bases lay between the germline ends.

The chain uses TRBV5-4 and TRBJ2-7; maybe TRBD1 (5 bases). Germline assignment: CDR1 SGHNT and CDR2 YYREEE (reference sequence). V dropped 0 bases and J dropped 7 bases, with 14 bases sitting between them. The CDR3 is 14 amino acids. In nucleotides, the CDR3 is TGTGCCAGCAGCTTGGGACAGTACCTTCGTGAGCAGTACTTC. This gives the protein CASSLGQYLREQYF.

This chain joins TRBV6-5 and TRBJ1-1; D uncertain. V lost 0 bases and J 7 bases, leaving 6 bases between the germline ends. CDR1 and CDR2 (germline): MNHEY, SVGAGI. The CDR3 totals 12 residues. As DNA, the CDR3 is TGTGCCAGCAGTTACTCGGTGGGTGAAGCTTTCTTT. As protein: CASSYSVGEAFF.